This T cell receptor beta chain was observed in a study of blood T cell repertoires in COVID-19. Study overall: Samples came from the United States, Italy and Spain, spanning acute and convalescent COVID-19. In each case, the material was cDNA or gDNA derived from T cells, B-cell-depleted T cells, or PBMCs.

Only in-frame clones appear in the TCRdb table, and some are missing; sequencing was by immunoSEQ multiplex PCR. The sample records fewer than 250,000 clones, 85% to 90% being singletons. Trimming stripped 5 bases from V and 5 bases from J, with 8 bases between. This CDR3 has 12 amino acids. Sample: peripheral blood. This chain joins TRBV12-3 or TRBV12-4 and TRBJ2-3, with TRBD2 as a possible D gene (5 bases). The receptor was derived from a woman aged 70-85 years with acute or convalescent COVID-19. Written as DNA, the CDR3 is TGTGCCAGCAGTACCACTAGAGATACGCAGTATTTT. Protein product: CASSTTRDTQYF.